The T cell receptor beta chain under discussion was sequenced for a study of T-cell reconstitution after alpha-beta-depleted transplantation in children (dated by TCRdb to the mid-2010s). With respect to the entire study: Using TCR repertoire profiling, the study followed T-cell immune reconstitution in a quantitative way in children after TCRalphabeta/CD19-depleted allogeneic hematopoietic cell transplantation. What the study reported, not specific to this receptor: Hyperexpanded clone frequencies declined over subsequent months; after one year, T-cell counts and TCRbeta diversity were mostly attributed to newly produced T cells. In some patients, high TCRbeta diversity at day 60 was attributed to recipient T cells and intrathymic progenitors that had survived conditioning. The apparently early recovery of alphabetaT-cell counts about two months after transplant reportedly depended on only several hundred rapidly expanded clones that came from non-depleted graft cells.

This clonotype was observed many times. What antigen it recognizes has not been identified. No much larger clone is present one base from it, and per-base qualities are unavailable. The treatment or condition label here, explained by the study, means: allogeneic hematopoietic cell transplantation with graft depleted of TCRalphabeta T cells and CD19 B cells. TCRalphabeta/CD19-depleted allogeneic hematopoietic cell grafts were given to the transplant recipients, all of whom were children. The library was generated by PCR. The run used an Illumina HiSeq 2500. Molecular barcoding was employed in the preparation of TCR libraries, with unique molecular identifiers being used to normalize TCRbeta repertoire quantification. In TCRdb, the public reads were trimmed at Q25 with fastp and aligned with MiXCR, with productive beta chains retained. Rows merge per CDR3 protein into single entries with the most common DNA and genes. The sample records some 150,000 distinct CDR3 sequences, around 8.5% of which are singletons. The leading ten clones occupy roughly 18% of the sample.

CDR1 and CDR2, looked up from the germline V gene, are MNHEY and SVGAGI. V is reduced by 6 bases and J by 2 bases, leaving a spacing of 10 bases between them. Measured from the cysteine to the phenylalanine, the CDR3 is 13 residues long. The DNA shown is the 39-base CDR3, in frame from base 1. The specimen comprised PBMCs, mostly from graft donor cells, sampled 180 days after TCRalphabeta/CD19-depleted stem cell transplant. The clonotype originates from a female patient aged 2 to 10 who had a stem cell transplant for congenital amegakaryocytic thrombocytopenia, so the T cells may come from the graft donor. The rearrangement combines TRBV6-5 with TRBJ2-5, with an unclear D gene assignment. The DNA reads as follows: TGTGCCAGCAGCTACCAAGGGCAAGAGACCCAGTACTTC. Its translation reads: CASSYQGQETQYF.